Included here is one T cell receptor beta chain sequence, with context. The target antigen is unknown. Only in-frame clones appear in the TCRdb table, and some are missing; sequencing was by immunoSEQ multiplex PCR. The sample shows under 200,000 clones, 85% to 90% of them seen only once. Germline V gene data show CDR1 as MNHEY and CDR2 as SMNVEV (reference sequence). CDR3 size: 14 residues. Deletions cut 3 bases from V and 1 base from J, with 10 bases between. The sample originates from a study of T cell responses to AZD1222 COVID-19 vaccine. Study observations and caveats: Spike was spanned by vaccine-associated CD4 TCRs, with dominance at 160-218 and 743-854. Nearly half of spike-specific TCRs reportedly target variant regions that are unmutated in the B.1.351 and B.1.1.7 variants. Most donors were white British and more were female, and clonal diversity was possibly underestimated.

The chain carries TRBV27 and TRBJ2-7; D gene ambiguous. This specimen consisted of peripheral blood, obtained on day 0 of MenACWY control vaccination. The clonotype was recovered from an adult in good health. The CDR3 nucleotides are TGTGCCAGCAGTTTGGCGCCTCTATCCTACGAGCAGTACTTC. Its protein product is CASSLAPLSYEQYF.